A single sample is the source of the 14 T cell receptor beta chains below, sequenced in a study of shared clonotypes between healthy human individuals (dated by TCRdb to 2019 to 2021). Library creation used the immunoSEQ multiplex PCR assay. The clones in this table, taken by TCRdb from immuneACCESS, are in-frame only. Not every clone is retained; where verified, under half of the shortfall comes from an unresolved V gene, and the cause of the rest is unknown. The sample records a few million clones, 92% of which are singletons. The ten most abundant clones make up 0.3% to 0.45% of the sample. The sequenced material came from naive CD4+ T cells from PBMCs. Taken with the paper, the label for cell subset or site translates to: CD45RA+ positively selected. Receptors originate from a man younger than 30 in good health. Some clones in this sample may be carry-over from other donors' samples.

This clone was counted a single time. The V call is TRBV5-8, the J call TRBJ1-5; the match to TRBD1 covers 8 bases. The germline CDR1 and CDR2 sequences are SGHTS and YDEGEE. This CDR3 has 13 amino acids. The V segment lost 7 bases and the J segment 7 bases; nucleotides outside the gene matches: 7. CDR3 nucleotide sequence: TGTGCCAGCTCGGACAGGGTAAAACAGCCCCAGCATTTT. Its translation: CASSDRVKQPQHF.

The chain links TRBV18 to TRBJ2-7; D might be TRBD1 (6 bases). The CDR3 is 15 amino acids. Trimming took off 4 bases at V and 0 bases at J, with 13 bases between the two ends. The germline gives CDR1 KGHSH, CDR2 LQKENI. The CDR3 DNA is TGTGCCAGCTCACTTACGGGACAACACTCCTACGAGCAGTACTTC. The encoded protein is CASSLTGQHSYEQYF.

This clone was observed once. V gene TRBV4-1 combines with J gene TRBJ2-2, with D maybe TRBD2 (5 bases). The V end was cut by 4 bases, the J end by 0 bases, with 15 bases between. Germline CDR1 is MGHRA and CDR2 is YSYEKL. This CDR3 comprises 17 residues. The CDR3 loop reads CASSPGWTGPNTGELFF. CDR3 DNA sequence: TGCGCCAGCAGCCCAGGATGGACTGGTCCGAACACCGGGGAGCTGTTTTTT.

V gene TRBV28 combines with J gene TRBJ2-7, with no clear D. The CDR3 has 13 amino acids. Germline V gives CDR1 MDHEN, CDR2 SYDVKM. V dropped 6 bases and J dropped 3 bases, with 12 bases sitting between them. CDR3 loop: CASSPPTNYEQYF. The CDR3 DNA follows: TGTGCCAGCAGCCCACCAACGAACTACGAGCAGTACTTC.

The chain uses TRBV19 and TRBJ2-1, with D possibly matching TRBD2 (5 bases). The length of the CDR3 is 21 residues. The V end lost 4 bases, the J end lost 1 base, and 29 bases lay between the germline ends. The germline gives CDR1 LNHDA, CDR2 SQIVND (reference sequence). The DNA for the CDR3 is TGTGCCAGTAGTACAAATCGGAGTCCAAGAAGCGGTTATACTTCCTACAATGAGCAGTTCTTC. As protein: CASSTNRSPRSGYTSYNEQFF.

A few counts support this clone. V and J are TRBV10-3 and TRBJ1-1, with unresolved D. The germline V gene has CDR1 ENHRY and CDR2 SYGVKD. The CDR3 covers 11 residues. The V end lost 3 bases, the J end lost 8 bases, and 7 bases lay between the germline ends. The CDR3 region is CAISDPKEAFF. The CDR3 DNA reads TGTGCCATCAGTGATCCAAAGGAAGCTTTCTTT.

In this sample, this clone turned up once. V is TRBV30 and J is TRBJ2-1, with 9 positions matching TRBD2. The CDR3 runs to 17 residues. Looked up from germline, CDR1 is GTSNPN and CDR2 is SVGIG (reference sequence). V lost 5 bases, J lost 0 bases, and 11 bases stayed unmatched. In DNA, the CDR3 is TGTGCCTGGTGCCAGCGGGAGGCCCCGAGCTCCTACAATGAGCAGTTCTTC. Translation gives CAWCQREAPSSYNEQFF.

The chain employs TRBV2 and TRBJ2-6; D unclear. The germline V gene encodes CDR1 SNHLY and CDR2 FYNNEI. Trimming left V 6 bases short and J 0 bases short, with 9 bases between. The CDR3 is 15 amino acids. Here the CDR3 DNA reads TGTGCCAGCAGCTACATCACCTCTGGGGCCAACGTCCTGACTTTC. Its translation is CASSYITSGANVLTF.

The rearrangement uses TRBV2 and TRBJ1-1, with TRBD1 matching 8 bases. The junction had 4 bases not matched to a gene; V was cut back by 5 bases and J by 8 bases. The CDR3 contains 12 residues. Germline CDR1 reads SNHLY; CDR2 reads FYNNEI. The CDR3 coding sequence is TGTGCCAGCAGTTATACAGGGGGGGAAGCTTTCTTT. It is translated as CASSYTGGEAFF.

This chain uses TRBV28 with TRBJ2-3; tentatively, D is TRBD1 or TRBD2 (5 bases each). V was pared by 3 bases and J by 2 bases, with 15 bases between. Germline V gives CDR1 MDHEN, CDR2 SYDVKM. The CDR3 extends over 16 amino acids. The chain's CDR3 is CASSLLNGANTDTQYF. The CDR3 nucleotides read TGTGCCAGCAGTTTGCTCAACGGGGCAAACACAGATACGCAGTATTTT.

The chain employs TRBV5-1 and TRBJ2-1, with 7 bases identical to TRBD2. CDR3 size: 12 residues. Germline CDR1 SGHRS, CDR2 YFSETQ. Germline trimming cut 0 bases from V and 10 bases from J; bases unmatched to any gene: 1. CDR3 DNA: TGCGCCAGCAGCTTGGCCGGGAGGGAGCAGTTCTTC. Encoded protein: CASSLAGREQFF.

The chain combines TRBV7-3 with TRBJ2-7; 7 bases fit TRBD2. This CDR3 contains 14 residues. Germline CDR1 reads SGHTA; CDR2 reads FQGTGA. The J segment lost 6 bases and the V segment lost 4 bases, leaving 9 bases of the junction unmatched. CDR3 DNA: TGTGCCAGCAGCTCTAGCGGAGGCCTTAGCGAGCAGTACTTC. Translating gives CASSSSGGLSEQYF.

Concerning this clone itself: Other nucleotide sequences from this sample produce the same CDR3. This chain joins TRBV11-2 and TRBJ2-5; possible D gene TRBD1, 6 bases. Germline V gene data show CDR1 as SGHAT and CDR2 as FQNNGV. CDR3 length: 14 residues. V gave up 5 bases and J gave up 1 base, with 11 bases separating them. This CDR3 is CASSRTRGQETQYF. Written as DNA, the CDR3 is TGTGCCAGCAGCCGGACCAGGGGCCAAGAGACCCAGTACTTC.

This chain uses TRBV5-1 with TRBJ2-2; D is unclear. From germline, CDR1 is SGHRS and CDR2 YFSETQ. The CDR3 extends over 15 amino acids. V shed 4 bases and J shed 2 bases, with 12 bases lying between them. CDR3 bases: TGCGCCAGCAGCCGAGAGGTACCCAACACCGGGGAGCTGTTTTTT. Its translation: CASSREVPNTGELFF.